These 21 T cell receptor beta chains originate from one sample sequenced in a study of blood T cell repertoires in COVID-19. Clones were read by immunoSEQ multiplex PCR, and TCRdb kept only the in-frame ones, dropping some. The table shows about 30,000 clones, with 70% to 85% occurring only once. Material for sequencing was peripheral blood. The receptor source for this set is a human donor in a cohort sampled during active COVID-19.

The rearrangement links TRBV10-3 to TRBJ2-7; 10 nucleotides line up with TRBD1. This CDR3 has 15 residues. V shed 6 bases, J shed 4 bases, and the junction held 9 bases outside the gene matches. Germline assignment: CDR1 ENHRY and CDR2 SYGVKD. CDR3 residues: CAIRPGTGVGYEQYF. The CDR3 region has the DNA TGTGCCATCAGACCAGGGACAGGGGTGGGGTACGAGCAGTACTTC.

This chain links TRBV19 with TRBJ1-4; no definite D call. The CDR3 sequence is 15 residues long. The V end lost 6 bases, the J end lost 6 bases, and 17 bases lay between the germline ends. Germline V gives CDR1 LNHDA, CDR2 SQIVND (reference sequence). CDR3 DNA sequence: TGTGCCAGTAGAGGGAGTTCCCCCCGCCATGAAAAACTGTTTTTT. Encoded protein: CASRGSSPRHEKLFF.

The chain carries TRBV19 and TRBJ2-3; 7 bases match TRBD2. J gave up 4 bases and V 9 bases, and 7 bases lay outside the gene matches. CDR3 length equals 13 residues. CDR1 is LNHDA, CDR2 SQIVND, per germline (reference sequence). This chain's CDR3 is CASSAGHSDTQYF. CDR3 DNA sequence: TGTGCCAGCTCAGCGGGGCACTCAGATACGCAGTATTTT. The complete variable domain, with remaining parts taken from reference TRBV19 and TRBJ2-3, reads DGGITQSPKYLFRKEGQNVTLSCEQNLNHDAMYWYRQDPGQGLRLIYYSQIVNDFQKGDIAEGYSVSREKKESFPLTVTSAQKNPTAFYLCASSAGHSDTQYFGPGTRLTVL.

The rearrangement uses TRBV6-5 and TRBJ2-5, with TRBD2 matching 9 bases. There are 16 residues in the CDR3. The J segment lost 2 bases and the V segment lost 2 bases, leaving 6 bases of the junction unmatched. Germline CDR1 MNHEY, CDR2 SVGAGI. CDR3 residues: CASSYGAGGTQETQYF. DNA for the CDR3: TGTGCCAGCAGTTACGGAGCGGGGGGAACTCAAGAGACCCAGTACTTC.

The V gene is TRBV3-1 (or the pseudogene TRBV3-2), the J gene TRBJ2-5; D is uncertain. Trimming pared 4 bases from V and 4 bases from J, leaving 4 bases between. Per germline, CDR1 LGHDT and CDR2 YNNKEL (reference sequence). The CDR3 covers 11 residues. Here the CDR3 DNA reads TGTGCCAGCAGCCGAGGAGAGACCCAGTACTTC. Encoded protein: CASSRGETQYF.

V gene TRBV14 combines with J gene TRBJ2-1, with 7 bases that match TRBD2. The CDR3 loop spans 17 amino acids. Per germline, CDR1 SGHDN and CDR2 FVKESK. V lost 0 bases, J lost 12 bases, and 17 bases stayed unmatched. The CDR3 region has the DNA TGTGCCAGCAGCCAAGAAGGCTGGACTAGGGCACCCCAGGGGCAGTTCTTC. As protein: CASSQEGWTRAPQGQFF.

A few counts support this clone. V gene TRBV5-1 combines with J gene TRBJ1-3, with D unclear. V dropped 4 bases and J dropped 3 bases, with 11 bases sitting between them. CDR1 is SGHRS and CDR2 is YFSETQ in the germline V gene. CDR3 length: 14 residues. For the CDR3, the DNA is TGCGCCAGCAGCCCCAATCCGGGTGGAAACACCATATATTTT. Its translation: CASSPNPGGNTIYF.

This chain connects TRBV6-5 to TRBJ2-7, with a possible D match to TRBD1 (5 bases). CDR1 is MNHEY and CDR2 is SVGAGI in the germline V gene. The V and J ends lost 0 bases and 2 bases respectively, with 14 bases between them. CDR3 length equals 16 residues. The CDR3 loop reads CASSYSVAGPAYEQYF. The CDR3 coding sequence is TGTGCCAGCAGTTACTCCGTAGCAGGGCCAGCCTACGAGCAGTACTTC.

The CDR3, as DNA: TGTGCCAGCAGCCGGAGCTATAATTCACCCCTCCACTTT. Translated: CASSRSYNSPLHF. This chain joins TRBV14 and TRBJ1-6; D remains ambiguous. V was cut by 4 bases and J by 3 bases, with 4 bases left in between. Germline V CDR1 and CDR2: SGHDN, FVKESK. The CDR3 spans 13 residues.

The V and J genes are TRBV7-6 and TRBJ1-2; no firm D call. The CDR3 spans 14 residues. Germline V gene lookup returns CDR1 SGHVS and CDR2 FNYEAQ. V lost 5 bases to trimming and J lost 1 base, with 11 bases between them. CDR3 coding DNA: TGTGCCAGCAGCCCCGGGAGGAATAACTATGGCTACACCTTC. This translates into CASSPGRNNYGYTF. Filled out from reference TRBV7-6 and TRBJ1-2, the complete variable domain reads GAGVSQSPRYKVTKRGQDVALRCDPISGHVSLYWYRQALGQGPEFLTYFNYEAQQDKSGLPNDRFSAERPEGSISTLTIQRTEQRDSAMYRCASSPGRNNYGYTFGSGTRLTVV.

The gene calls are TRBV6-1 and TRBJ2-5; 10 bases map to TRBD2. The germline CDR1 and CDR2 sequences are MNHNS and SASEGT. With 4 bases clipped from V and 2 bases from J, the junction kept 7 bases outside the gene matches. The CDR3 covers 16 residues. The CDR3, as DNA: TGTGCCAGCAGTGTACTACTAGCGGGGCCTCAAGAGACCCAGTACTTC. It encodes CASSVLLAGPQETQYF.

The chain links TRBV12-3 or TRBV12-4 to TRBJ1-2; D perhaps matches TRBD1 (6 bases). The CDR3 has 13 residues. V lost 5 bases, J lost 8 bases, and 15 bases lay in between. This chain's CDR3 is CASSQQGRSGYTF. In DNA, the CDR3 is TGTGCCAGCAGTCAACAGGGCCGGTCGGGCTACACCTTC.

DNA of the CDR3: TGTGCCAGCAGCTCGCGGGGGGAGCAGTTCTTC. It yields the protein CASSSRGEQFF. The chain recombines TRBV13 with TRBJ2-1, with TRBD2 matching over 7 bases. The CDR3 covers 11 residues. Germline CDR1 is PRHDT and CDR2 is FYEKMQ (reference sequence). The ends lost 4 bases at V and 10 bases at J; junction bases unmatched: 1.

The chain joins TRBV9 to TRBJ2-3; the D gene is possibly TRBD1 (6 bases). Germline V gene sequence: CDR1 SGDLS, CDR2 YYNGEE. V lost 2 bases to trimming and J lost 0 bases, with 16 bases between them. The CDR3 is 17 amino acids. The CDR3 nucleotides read TGTGCCAGCAGCGTCGGTCAGGGGTTCGGGAGCACAGATACGCAGTATTTT. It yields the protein CASSVGQGFGSTDTQYF.

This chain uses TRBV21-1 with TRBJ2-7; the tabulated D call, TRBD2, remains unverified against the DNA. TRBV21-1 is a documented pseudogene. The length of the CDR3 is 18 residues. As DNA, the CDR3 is TGTGCCAGCAGCAAAACTAGCGGGGGGGCAGGAGATCGGTACGAGCAGTACTTC. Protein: CASSKTSGGAGDRYEQYF.

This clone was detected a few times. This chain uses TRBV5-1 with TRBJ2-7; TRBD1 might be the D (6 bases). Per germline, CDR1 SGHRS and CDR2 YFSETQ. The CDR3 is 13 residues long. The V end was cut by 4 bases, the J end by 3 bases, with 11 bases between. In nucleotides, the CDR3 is TGCGCCAGCAGCACACGGGACAACTACGAGCAGTACTTC. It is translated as CASSTRDNYEQYF.

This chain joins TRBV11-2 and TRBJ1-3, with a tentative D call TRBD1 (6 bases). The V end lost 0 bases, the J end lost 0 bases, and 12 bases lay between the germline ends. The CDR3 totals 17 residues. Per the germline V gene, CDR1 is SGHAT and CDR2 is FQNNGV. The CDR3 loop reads CASSLEGRGSSGNTIYF. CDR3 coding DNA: TGTGCCAGCAGCTTAGAGGGCAGGGGATCCTCTGGAAACACCATATATTTT. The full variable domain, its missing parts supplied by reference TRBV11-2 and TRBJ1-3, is EAGVAQSPRYKIIEKRQSVAFWCNPISGHATLYWYQQILGQGPKLLIQFQNNGVVDDSQLPKDRFSAERLKGVDSTLKIQPAKLEDSAVYLCASSLEGRGSSGNTIYFGEGSWLTVV.

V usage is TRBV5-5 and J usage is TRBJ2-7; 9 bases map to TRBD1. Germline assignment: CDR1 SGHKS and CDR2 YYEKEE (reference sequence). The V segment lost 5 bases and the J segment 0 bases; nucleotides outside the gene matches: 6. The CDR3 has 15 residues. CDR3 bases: TGTGCCAGCAGACTCGGGACAGGGCGCTCCTACGAGCAGTACTTC. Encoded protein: CASRLGTGRSYEQYF.

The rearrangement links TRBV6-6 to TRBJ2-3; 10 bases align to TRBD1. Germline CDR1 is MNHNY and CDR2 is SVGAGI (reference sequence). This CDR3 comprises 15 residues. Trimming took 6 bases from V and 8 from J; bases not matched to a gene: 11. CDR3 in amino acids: CASRESGTGVGTQYF. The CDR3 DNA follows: TGTGCCAGCAGAGAGTCCGGGACAGGGGTCGGTACGCAGTATTTT.

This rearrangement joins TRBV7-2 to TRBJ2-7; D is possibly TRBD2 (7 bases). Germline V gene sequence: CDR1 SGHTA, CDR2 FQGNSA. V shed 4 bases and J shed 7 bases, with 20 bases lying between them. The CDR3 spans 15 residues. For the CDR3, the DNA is TGTGCCAGCAGCTATGATGGGGGGGCCCCTAGGGAGCAGTACTTC. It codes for CASSYDGGAPREQYF.

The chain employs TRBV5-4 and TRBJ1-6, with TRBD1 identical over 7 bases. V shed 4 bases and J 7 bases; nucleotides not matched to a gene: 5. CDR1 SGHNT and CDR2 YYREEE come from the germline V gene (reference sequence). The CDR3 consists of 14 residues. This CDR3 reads CASSRDRQNSPLHF. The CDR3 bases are TGTGCCAGCAGCCGGGACAGACAGAATTCACCCCTCCACTTT.